The subject of this entry is one TCR beta chain. Antigen specificity is unknown. The data are from a study of graft-versus-host responses after intestinal transplantation. Germline V gene lookup returns CDR1 LGHNA and CDR2 YNFKEQ. This CDR3 is 15 amino acids long. V was trimmed by 4 bases and J by 2 bases, leaving 14 bases between them. Study observations and caveats: Some patients had graft-donor T cell macrochimerism, and their allografts showed high graft-versus-host to host-versus-graft clonal ratios.

The method was immunoSEQ multiplex PCR; TCRdb's version includes in-frame clones alone and lacks a portion of them. The sample carries 130,000 to 150,000 clones, around 90% recorded once. This TCR was sampled from a human donor who received an intestinal transplant. This sequence joins TRBV4-2 and TRBJ1-1; D is unresolved. Sequenced material: unstimulated CD4+ T cells sorted from spleen or lymph node cells, taken before intestinal transplant. The CDR3 sequence: CASSRPRNKNTEAFF. DNA of the CDR3: TGTGCCAGCAGCCGGCCTAGGAACAAAAACACTGAAGCTTTCTTT.